This note documents a single T cell receptor beta chain sequence. This clonotype was found many times. This clone's antigen is unknown. No base-level quality is on record; no much larger clone is a single base apart. The source of the sample is a study of neurological immune-mediated disorders (dated by TCRdb to about 2019). Broadly, across the study: Among the approximately 34 multiple sclerosis patients, relapsing-remitting MS accounted for about 31 and secondary progressive MS accounted for 3. Using UMI-based sequencing, the study compared peripheral blood TCR-beta repertoires from patients with HTLV-I-associated myelopathy (HAM/TSP), patients with multiple sclerosis, and healthy controls. The roughly 110 TCR-beta libraries covered PBMC samples along with longitudinal samples, technical triplicates, and paired sorted CD4+ and CD8+ T-cell subsets. The cohort comprised roughly 65 subjects: approximately 15 HAM/TSP patients, around 34 multiple sclerosis patients and approximately 20 healthy controls. The paper's findings and limits, for the study overall: The MS cluster showed no association with clinical or MRI features, and the authors stated that larger cohorts are needed. Across subjects, expanded clones never shared an identical CDR3 amino acid sequence, which suggests that the TCR-beta repertoires in every group were private. The highest TCR clonal expansion was observed in HAM/TSP patients, whereas the lowest was observed in MS patients, even when compared with healthy controls. Phylogenetic analysis grouped repertoires from 18 of 34 MS patients into a cluster of related CDR3 sequences, suggesting a possible repertoire-level signature.

For the unsorted PBMC libraries, 2 million PBMCs were stored in RNAlater at -80 degrees C until RNA extraction and were used to generate the libraries. The multiple sclerosis patients were enrolled in a US clinical protocol that evaluated disease progression with magnetic resonance imaging. PBMCs were separated from peripheral blood using Ficoll-Hypaque density gradient centrifugation and then cryopreserved in liquid nitrogen. cDNA was synthesized by template-switch 5'RACE using a primer carrying a 10-nucleotide random unique molecular identifier by which each TCR transcript was tagged. Every sequencing run covered 15-18 subjects and yielded more than 200 million TCR-beta sequences. The RNeasy kit was used for extraction of total RNA. The KAPA Real-time Library Amplification kit was used to amplify TCR-beta VDJ regions with primers targeting the TCR constant region and the 5'RACE anchor. Sample indexes and Illumina adaptors were added in a first PCR, after which library yield was increased in a second PCR. After purification with Ampure beads, the TCR product of roughly 650 bp was size-selected on a 2% E-gel SizeSelection system. Library quality was checked on a Bioanalyzer, concentration was measured with Qubit, and libraries were quantified with the Kapa Library Quantification kit before pooling. An Illumina HiSeq 2500 was used to sequence the libraries paired-end at 2 x 150 bp. To increase sequence diversity, about 24-32% phiX was spiked into each library pool. Concerning the study's data processing: The UMI-based MiGEC pipeline processed quality-filtered reads and removed over 80% of raw TCR sequences during error correction. VDJ genes were aligned to IMGT germline references, and clonotypes were defined by unique CDR3 amino acid sequence plus V-J genes. Clonal expansion, Shannon diversity, and CDR3 relatedness (CalcPairwiseDistances, ClusterSamples) were evaluated with VDJtools, and phylogenetic trees were built with CLCbio workbench. Expanded clones were defined as having at least 8 unique UMIs, based on coefficient-of-variation modelling across technical triplicates. The raw public data were reprocessed by TCRdb itself: fastp quality trimming at Q25, MiXCR clonotype calling, in-frame beta chains only. All rows with the same CDR3 protein become a single entry with the most common DNA and genes. The V and J calls come from TCRdb's annotation, not from the publication. Across this sample there are around 65,000 distinct CDR3 sequences, with roughly 5% seen only once. Together, the top ten hold 5.6% of the sample.

The receptor was isolated from a human donor with multiple sclerosis. The donor label of this sample is uncertain. The source material was PBMCs.

The CDR3 in this case is CASSVGQGASEQYF. The DNA reads as follows: TGTGCCAGCAGCGTCGGACAGGGGGCGAGTGAGCAGTACTTC. The V and J segments used are TRBV11-2 and TRBJ2-7; the junction holds 11 bases that match TRBD1. From the cysteine through the phenylalanine, the CDR3 covers 14 amino acids. Solely the CDR3 DNA is kept, with 42 bases framed from the first base. Via the germline V gene, CDR1 is SGHAT and CDR2 FQNNGV. V is trimmed back by 5 bases and J by 7 bases, and the junction contains 7 bases that no gene match accounts for.